Listed below are T cell receptor beta chains from one sample, sequenced in a study of blood T cell repertoires in COVID-19. TCRdb's copy holds only in-frame clones and misses some; the assay was immunoSEQ multiplex PCR. The table has 200,000 to 250,000 clones, over 80% seen once. Sequenced input: peripheral blood. The source of these receptors is a man aged 30 to 39 with COVID-19, enrolled during active disease. Both conserved end residues are part of each CDR3. The D gene is left open where the match is weak. The listing skips clone size in some rows; elsewhere it reads once, few, many or a size class.

TRBD1,TRBJ1-4,-,TRBV4-3,TGCGCCAGCAGCCAAGAGGCGGACAGGGGGTGGAAGGAAAAACTGTTTTTT,CASSQEADRGWKEKLFF
TRBD1,TRBJ2-7,few,TRBV4-2,TGTGCCAGCAGCTACTCGGGACAGGCTGGATCCGAGCAGTACTTC,CASSYSGQAGSEQYF
-,TRBJ1-2,-,TRBV18,TGTGCCAGCTCCCCAGCGGGGGCGCGGGGCTACACCTTC,CASSPAGARGYTF
-,TRBJ2-7,-,TRBV5-1,TGCGCCAGCAGCTCCGATAAACAGGGCCCCTACGAGCAGTACTTC,CASSSDKQGPYEQYF
-,TRBJ2-7,-,TRBV27,TGTGCCAGCCAACCTCTACAGGGAGGGGAGGAGCAGTACTTC,CASQPLQGGEEQYF
-,TRBJ2-2,-,TRBV11-3,TGTGCCAGCAGCTTATTGTCCTCAGGGAACACCGGGGAGCTGTTTTTT,CASSLLSSGNTGELFF
TRBD2,TRBJ2-3,-,TRBV19,TGTGCCAGTAGTATTCTAGCGGGGGGGCCGAATACGCAGTATTTT,CASSILAGGPNTQYF
-,TRBJ1-1,-,TRBV7-3,TGTGCCAGCAGCTTTGGACCAGGGAAACAGGTCCACACTGAAGCTTTCTTT,CASSFGPGKQVHTEAFF
-,TRBJ1-5,few,TRBV19,TGTGCCAGTAGTAAGGATACAGCTAGCAATCAGCCCCAGCATTTT,CASSKDTASNQPQHF
TRBD1,TRBJ1-1,-,TRBV5-1,TGCGCCAGCAGCCTGGCGGGACAGGGTTCTGAAGCTTTCTTT,CASSLAGQGSEAFF
TRBD2,TRBJ2-3,-,TRBV11-3,TGTGCCAGCGGGAGGGGCGCGCTGGATACGCAGTATTTT,CASGRGALDTQYF
TRBD1,TRBJ2-2,-,TRBV3-1/TRBV3-2,TGTGCCAGCAGCCCCTGGGAAGGGGGCCGGGAGCTGTTTTTT,CASSPWEGGRELFF
-,TRBJ2-2,-,TRBV19,TGTGCCAGTAGCTCCCCCAAGCGGACCGGGGAGCTGTTTTTT,CASSSPKRTGELFF
-,TRBJ1-1,-,TRBV10-3,TGTGCCATGAAGGGGGGGGCGAACACTGAAGCTTTCTTT,CAMKGGANTEAFF
-,TRBJ2-7,-,TRBV10-1,TGCGCCAGCAGACCGGGACAAGGGTACGAGCAGTACTTC,CASRPGQGYEQYF
TRBD1,TRBJ1-2,-,TRBV27,TGTGCCAGCAGTCTGGGACAGGGGGAGTATGGCTACACCTTC,CASSLGQGEYGYTF
-,TRBJ2-7,-,TRBV27,TGTGCCAGCAGTCCCCGGGCAGGGATCTCCTACGAGCAGTACTTC,CASSPRAGISYEQYF
-,TRBJ2-1,once,TRBV6-2/TRBV6-3,TGTGCCAGCAGCAACGGGTTCGAGCAGTTCTTC,CASSNGFEQFF
TRBD1,TRBJ1-2,-,TRBV7-9,TGTGCCAGCAGCTTAAAGTCAGGGGGTGACTATGGCTACACCTTC,CASSLKSGGDYGYTF
-,TRBJ1-3,-,TRBV7-8,TGTGCCAGCAGCTTAGGCGCGTCGGTTGCTTCTGGAAACACCATATATTTT,CASSLGASVASGNTIYF
-,TRBJ1-4,-,TRBV11-2,TGTGCCAGCAGCTTAGAGCGACAGTCCGTTTATGAAAAACTGTTTTTT,CASSLERQSVYEKLFF
TRBD1,TRBJ1-6,-,TRBV7-2,TGTGCCAGCAGCTTGACAGGGACTAATTCACCCCTCCACTTT,CASSLTGTNSPLHF
-,TRBJ2-1,-,TRBV18,TGTGCCAGCTCAGAACGGACCGGGAAATCCTACAATGAGCAGTTCTTC,CASSERTGKSYNEQFF
-,TRBJ1-2,-,TRBV27,TGTGCCAGCAGTTTATCGGGGGGTGGGCATGGCTACACCTTC,CASSLSGGGHGYTF
TRBD1,TRBJ1-5,-,TRBV28,TGTGCCAGCAGTTTATTCACAGGGGGCAAAGGGGATCAGCCCCAGCATTTT,CASSLFTGGKGDQPQHF
-,TRBJ2-1,-,TRBV6-5,TGTGCCAGCAGTTACTTGCCGGACACTACCTACAATGAGCAGTTCTTC,CASSYLPDTTYNEQFF
TRBD1,TRBJ2-7,-,TRBV14,TGTGCCAGCAGCCAAGATACCGGACAGGTGTATTACGAGCAGTACTTC,CASSQDTGQVYYEQYF
-,TRBJ1-2,-,TRBV27,TGTGCCAGCAGTCCCCGGACACTTTTAAGTGGCTACACCTTC,CASSPRTLLSGYTF
-,TRBJ1-1,-,TRBV6-5,TGTGCCAGCAATCCGACAGGTTTTACTGAAGCTTTCTTT,CASNPTGFTEAFF
-,TRBJ2-3,-,TRBV11-3,TGTGCCAGCAGCTTTACTAGCTCAGATACGCAGTATTTT,CASSFTSSDTQYF
-,TRBJ2-1,-,TRBV5-4,TGTGCCAGCAGCTACTTTAGGGACTCCCAGATCCCCAATGAGCAGTTCTTC,CASSYFRDSQIPNEQFF
TRBD2,TRBJ2-7,once,TRBV11-1,TGTGCCAGCAGCCAGCTCGGGACTAGCAGCTCCTACGAGCAGTACTTC,CASSQLGTSSSYEQYF
TRBD1,TRBJ2-2,few,TRBV19,TGTGCCAGTTGGACAGGGGACACCGGGGAGCTGTTTTTT,CASWTGDTGELFF
TRBD2,TRBJ2-3,-,TRBV7-8,TGTGCCAGCAGCTTAGAGGATACTAGCGGGTTCACAGATACGCAGTATTTT,CASSLEDTSGFTDTQYF
TRBD2,TRBJ2-7,-,TRBV6-1,TGTGCCAGCAGTGAAGTCGGACTAGCGGGCGCCTACGAGCAGTACTTC,CASSEVGLAGAYEQYF
-,TRBJ1-6,-,TRBV27,TGTGCCAGCAGACGACAGGATGATTCACCCCTCCACTTT,CASRRQDDSPLHF
-,TRBJ2-1,once,TRBV19,TGTGCCAGTAGCGGGTCAGCCCTCTTAAATGAGCAGTTCTTC,CASSGSALLNEQFF
-,TRBJ2-7,-,TRBV21-1,TGTGCCACTCGGGACTCTTTCTCCTACGAGCAGTACTTC,CATRDSFSYEQYF
-,TRBJ1-5,-,TRBV12-3/TRBV12-4,TGTGCCAGCAGCGATAACAGGGCCGGGCCCCAGCATTTT,CASSDNRAGPQHF
-,TRBJ1-2,-,TRBV18,TGTGCCAGCTCACCGGGAGGGAATAACTATGGCTACACCTTC,CASSPGGNNYGYTF
-,TRBJ1-3,-,TRBV7-2,TGTGCCAGCAGCCCATCTCCTATGAACTCTGGAAACACCATATATTTT,CASSPSPMNSGNTIYF